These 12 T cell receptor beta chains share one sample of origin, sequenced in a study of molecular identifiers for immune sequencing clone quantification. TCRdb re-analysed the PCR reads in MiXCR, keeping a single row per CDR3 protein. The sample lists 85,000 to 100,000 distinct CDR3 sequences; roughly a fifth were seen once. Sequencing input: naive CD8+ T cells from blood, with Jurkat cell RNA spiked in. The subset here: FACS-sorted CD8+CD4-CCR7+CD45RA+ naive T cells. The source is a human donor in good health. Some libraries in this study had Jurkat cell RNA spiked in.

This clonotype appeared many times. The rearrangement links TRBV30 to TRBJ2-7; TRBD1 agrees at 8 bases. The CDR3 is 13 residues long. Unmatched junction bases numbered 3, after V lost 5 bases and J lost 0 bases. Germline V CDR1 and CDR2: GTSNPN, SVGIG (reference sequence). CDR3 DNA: TGTGCCTGGCTAGGACAGGGCTCCTACGAGCAGTACTTC. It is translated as CAWLGQGSYEQYF. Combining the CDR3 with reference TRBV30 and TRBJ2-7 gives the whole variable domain SQTIHQWPATLVQPVGSPLSLECTVEGTSNPNLYWYRQAAGRGLQLLFYSVGIGQISSEVPQNLSASRPQDRQFILSSKKLLLSDSGFYLCAWLGQGSYEQYFGPGTRLTVT.

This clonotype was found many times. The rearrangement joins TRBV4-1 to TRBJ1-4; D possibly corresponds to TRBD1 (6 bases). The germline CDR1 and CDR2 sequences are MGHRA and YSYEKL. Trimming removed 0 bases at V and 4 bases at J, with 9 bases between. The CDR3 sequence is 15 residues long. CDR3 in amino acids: CASSQEDRFNEKLFF. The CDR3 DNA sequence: TGCGCCAGCAGCCAAGAAGACAGGTTTAATGAAAAACTGTTTTTT.

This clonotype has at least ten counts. The CDR3 loop reads CASEFGGEQYF. CDR3 DNA sequence: TGTGCCAGCGAGTTCGGGGGTGAGCAGTACTTC. The V call is TRBV6-6, the J call TRBJ2-7; TRBD2 is a possible D gene (6 bases). Germline V gene data show CDR1 as MNHNY and CDR2 as SVGAGI (reference sequence). The V end lost 8 bases, the J end lost 7 bases, and 12 bases lay between the germline ends. The CDR3 loop spans 11 amino acids.

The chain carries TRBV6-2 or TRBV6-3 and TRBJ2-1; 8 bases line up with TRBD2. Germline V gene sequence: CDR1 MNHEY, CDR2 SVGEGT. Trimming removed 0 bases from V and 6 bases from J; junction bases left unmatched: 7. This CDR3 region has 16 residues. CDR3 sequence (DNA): TGTGCCAGCAGTTACTCGAGCCAGCGGGAGTTCAATGAGCAGTTCTTC. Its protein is CASSYSSQREFNEQFF.

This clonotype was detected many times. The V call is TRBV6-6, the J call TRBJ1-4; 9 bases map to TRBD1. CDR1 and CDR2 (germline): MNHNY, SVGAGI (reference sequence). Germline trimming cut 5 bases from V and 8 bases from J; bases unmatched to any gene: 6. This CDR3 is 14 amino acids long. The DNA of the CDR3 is TGTGCCAGCAGTAGCCGGGACAGGGAAGAAAAACTGTTTTTT. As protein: CASSSRDREEKLFF.

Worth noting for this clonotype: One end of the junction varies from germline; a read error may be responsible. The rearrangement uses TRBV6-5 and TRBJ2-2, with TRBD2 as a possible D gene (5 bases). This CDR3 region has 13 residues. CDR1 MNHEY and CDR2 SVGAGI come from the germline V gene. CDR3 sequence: CASSCSRIGELFF. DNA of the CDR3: TGTGCCAGCAGTTGCAGCCGGATCGGGGAACTGTTTTTT.

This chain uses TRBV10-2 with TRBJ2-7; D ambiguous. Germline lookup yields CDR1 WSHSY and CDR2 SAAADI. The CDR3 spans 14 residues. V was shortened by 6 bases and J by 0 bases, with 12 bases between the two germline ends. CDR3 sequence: CASSPEWDSYEQYF. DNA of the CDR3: TGCGCCAGCAGCCCGGAGTGGGACTCCTACGAGCAGTACTTC.

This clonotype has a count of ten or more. The DNA for the CDR3 is TGTGCCAGCAGCCCTTATGGCGGGGGGATCGTAGGGACCCAGTACTTC. It yields the protein CASSPYGGGIVGTQYF. V is TRBV7-7 and J is TRBJ2-5; 8 bases match TRBD2. CDR3 length: 16 amino acids. Trimming at V came to 5 bases and at J to 7 bases, leaving 15 bases not matched to a gene. Looked up from germline, CDR1 is SSHAT and CDR2 is FNYEAQ (reference sequence).

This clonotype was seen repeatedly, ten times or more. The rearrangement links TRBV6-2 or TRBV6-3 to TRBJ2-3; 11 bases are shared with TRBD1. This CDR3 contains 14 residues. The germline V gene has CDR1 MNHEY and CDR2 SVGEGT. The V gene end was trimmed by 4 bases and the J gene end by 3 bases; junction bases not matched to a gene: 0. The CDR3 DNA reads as TGTGCCAGCAGTTGGGACAGGGGGACAGATACGCAGTATTTT. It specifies CASSWDRGTDTQYF.

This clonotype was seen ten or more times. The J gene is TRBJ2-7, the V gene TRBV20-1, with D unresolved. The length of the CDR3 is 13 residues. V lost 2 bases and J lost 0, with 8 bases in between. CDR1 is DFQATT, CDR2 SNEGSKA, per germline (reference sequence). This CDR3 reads CSARLASSYEQYF. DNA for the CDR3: TGCAGTGCTAGACTGGCGAGCTCCTACGAGCAGTACTTC.

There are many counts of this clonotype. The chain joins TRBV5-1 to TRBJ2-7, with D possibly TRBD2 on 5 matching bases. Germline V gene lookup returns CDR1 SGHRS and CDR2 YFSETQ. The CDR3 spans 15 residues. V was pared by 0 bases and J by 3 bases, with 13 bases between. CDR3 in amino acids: CASSLVPGSNYEQYF. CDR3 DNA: TGCGCCAGCAGCTTGGTTCCGGGATCCAACTACGAGCAGTACTTC.

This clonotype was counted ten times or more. The CDR3 loop is CASSPTRGGQYF. The CDR3 DNA sequence: TGTGCCAGCAGCCCTACAAGGGGGGGGCAGTACTTC. The chain is built from TRBV27 and TRBJ2-7, with D possibly being TRBD2 (7 bases). Trimming removed 6 bases from V and 9 bases from J, with 15 bases in between. CDR1 MNHEY and CDR2 SMNVEV come from the germline V gene (reference sequence). The CDR3 extends over 12 amino acids.